These T cell receptor beta chains were read from a single sample in a study of cytomegalovirus exposure and HLA in healthy donors. Sequencing used immunoSEQ multiplex PCR; TCRdb keeps in-frame clones, though not all of them. The sample lists around 150,000 clones, around 79% occurring once. Source material: PBMCs. The receptors derive from a human donor in good health. CDR3s include the opening cysteine and the closing phenylalanine or tryptophan. A D gene is named only where the DNA matches it firmly. Clone sizes are given selectively: once, few, many, or a class where the clone is expanded.

few,TRBV7-9,16,TRBJ2-7,.,TGTGCCAGCAGCTCCCAGGATCCGACAGCCTCCTACGAGCAGTACTTC,CASSSQDPTASYEQYF
.,TRBV7-9,17,TRBJ2-2,TRBD2,TGTGCCAGCAGCTTAGTCCAACTAGCGGGAGACACCGGGGAGCTGTTTTTT,CASSLVQLAGDTGELFF
.,TRBV4-1,16,TRBJ1-2,TRBD1,TGCGCCAGCAGCCAAGATGGACAGGGCCTTAACTATGGCTACACCTTC,CASSQDGQGLNYGYTF
.,TRBV5-8,15,TRBJ2-1,TRBD2,TGTGCCAGCAGCTTGGTAGCGGGGCCGTACAATGAGCAGTTCTTC,CASSLVAGPYNEQFF
.,TRBV19,13,TRBJ1-1,.,TGTGCCAGTACTGAGGGTGGTGGGACTGAAGCTTTCTTT,CASTEGGGTEAFF
.,TRBV7-2,15,TRBJ2-5,TRBD2,TGTGCCAGCAGCCTCAGTCTAGCGGATCAAGAGACCCAGTACTTC,CASSLSLADQETQYF
.,TRBV2,12,TRBJ2-5,.,TGTGCCAGCTCGCGTATACAAGAGACCCAGTACTTC,CASSRIQETQYF
.,TRBV6-1,13,TRBJ2-1,.,TGTGCCAGCAGTGACTCCGTTACCGCAGGGCAGTTCTTC,CASSDSVTAGQFF
.,TRBV5-4,14,TRBJ2-3,.,TGTGCCAGCAGCTTGGGGACTTCGGGAGATACGCAGTATTTT,CASSLGTSGDTQYF
.,TRBV27,15,TRBJ2-7,TRBD2,TGTGCCAGCGCCCAGACGGGGGGGCGGTTCTACGAGCAGTACTTC,CASAQTGGRFYEQYF
.,TRBV5-4,19,TRBJ2-3,TRBD2,TGTGCCAGCAGCATTCGCTGGACTAGCGGTTCCTCTAGCACAGATACGCAGTATTTT,CASSIRWTSGSSSTDTQYF
.,TRBV2,13,TRBJ2-7,.,TGTGCCAGCAATCCCCCCTTTCAGGCCGAGCAGTACTTC,CASNPPFQAEQYF
.,TRBV28,20,TRBJ2-2,TRBD2,TGTGCCAGCAGTCCACCCCAGCCCCTAGCAACGGGGGGGCGGGCCGGGGAGCTGTTTTTT,CASSPPQPLATGGRAGELFF
few,TRBV7-9,15,TRBJ1-1,.,TGTGCCAGCAGCTCCGACCTCAGGGGAAGCACTGAAGCTTTCTTT,CASSSDLRGSTEAFF
.,TRBV28,15,TRBJ2-5,.,TGTGCCAGCAGTTCCAGCGTTGGGTCTACGGGGACCCAGTACTTC,CASSSSVGSTGTQYF
.,TRBV6-5,16,TRBJ2-1,.,TGTGCCAGCAGTTACCCGCGGGATGGGGGCTACAATGAGCAGTTCTTC,CASSYPRDGGYNEQFF
.,TRBV6-5,16,TRBJ2-3,TRBD2,TGTGCCAGCAGTTACGGAGCGGGAGGTAGAACAGATACGCAGTATTTT,CASSYGAGGRTDTQYF